Given below is one T cell receptor (beta chain) in context. The method was immunoSEQ multiplex PCR; TCRdb's version includes in-frame clones alone and lacks a portion of them. The sample lists roughly 130,000 clones, 88% occurring once. The data were taken from a study of control samples from healthy donors and cancer patients. Sequenced sample: blood. This sequence was found in a woman in her 30s in good health.

The CDR3 is CASRGQGSHNEQFF. For the CDR3, the DNA is TGTGCCAGCAGGGGACAGGGGAGCCACAATGAGCAGTTCTTC. The rearrangement joins TRBV27 to TRBJ2-1; 10 nucleotides match TRBD1. Germline V gene sequence: CDR1 MNHEY, CDR2 SMNVEV (reference sequence). The ends lost 6 bases at V and 5 bases at J; junction bases unmatched: 4. This CDR3 has 14 residues.